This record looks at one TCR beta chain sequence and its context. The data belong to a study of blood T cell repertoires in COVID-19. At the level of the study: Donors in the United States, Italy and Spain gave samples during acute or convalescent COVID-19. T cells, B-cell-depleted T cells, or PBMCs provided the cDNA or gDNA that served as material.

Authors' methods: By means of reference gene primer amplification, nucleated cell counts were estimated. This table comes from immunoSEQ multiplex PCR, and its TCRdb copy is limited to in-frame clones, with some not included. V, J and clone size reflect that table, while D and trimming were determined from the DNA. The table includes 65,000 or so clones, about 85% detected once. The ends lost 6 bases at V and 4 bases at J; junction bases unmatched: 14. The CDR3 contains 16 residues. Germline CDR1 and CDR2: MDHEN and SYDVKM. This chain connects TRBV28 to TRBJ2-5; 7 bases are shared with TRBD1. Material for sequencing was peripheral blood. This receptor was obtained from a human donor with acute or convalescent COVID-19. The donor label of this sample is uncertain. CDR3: CASSLWGPPGGETQYF. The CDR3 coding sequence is TGTGCCAGCAGCCTTTGGGGGCCTCCAGGGGGAGAGACCCAGTACTTC.